This note documents a single T cell receptor beta chain sequence. Germline V gene data show CDR1 as SGHRS and CDR2 as YFSETQ. The length of the CDR3 is 15 residues. The V end lost 4 bases, the J end lost 4 bases, and 16 bases lay between the germline ends. MiXCR, run by TCRdb on the reads, gives a single entry per CDR3 protein. The data hold 200,000 to 300,000 distinct CDR3 sequences, with under 35% observed a single time. This specimen comes from a study of kidney transplant recipient with SARS-CoV-2 infection. Material: a blood sample, obtained at baseline and between days 110 and 120 from a kidney transplant recipient. This rearrangement joins TRBV5-1 to TRBJ2-3; D is tentatively TRBD1 or TRBD2 (6 bases each). The TCR originated in a male patient younger than 45 who had COVID-19 and was a kidney transplant recipient. Some of these T cells may belong to the graft donor. CDR3 in DNA: TGCGCCAGCAGCCCAACGGGGGCGCAGGCAGATACGCAGTATTTT. The encoded protein is CASSPTGAQADTQYF.